This T cell receptor (beta chain) was obtained from a study of beta chain features in type 1 diabetes. Study-wide points: Here, the possible influence of HLA type (on TCRB rearrangement) remained unresolved. Among patients with Type 1 diabetes, TCRB CDR3s were moderately but significantly shorter in every one of the four CD4+ subsets.

This clone has a handful of counts. Its antigen is unidentified. TCRB transcripts that were expressed got sequenced, as all of the isolated RNA had been reverse transcribed. Some clones are missing from TCRdb's copy, which holds only in-frame ones; the method was immunoSEQ multiplex PCR. The sample records 120,000 to 150,000 clones, around 13% being singletons. This clonotype was obtained from a man aged 18 to 29 with type 1 diabetes. The specimen was central memory CD4+ T cells from blood.

The CDR3 is CASSSGQGSDRYNEQFF. The CDR3 DNA sequence: TGCGCCAGCAGCTCAGGACAGGGGTCCGATCGATACAATGAGCAGTTCTTC. The V call is TRBV5-1, the J call TRBJ2-1; 9 bases are a match to TRBD1. After removal of 3 bases from V and 4 bases from J, the junction contained 11 bases not matched to a gene. The CDR3 is 17 amino acids. CDR1 is SGHRS and CDR2 is YFSETQ in the germline V gene.